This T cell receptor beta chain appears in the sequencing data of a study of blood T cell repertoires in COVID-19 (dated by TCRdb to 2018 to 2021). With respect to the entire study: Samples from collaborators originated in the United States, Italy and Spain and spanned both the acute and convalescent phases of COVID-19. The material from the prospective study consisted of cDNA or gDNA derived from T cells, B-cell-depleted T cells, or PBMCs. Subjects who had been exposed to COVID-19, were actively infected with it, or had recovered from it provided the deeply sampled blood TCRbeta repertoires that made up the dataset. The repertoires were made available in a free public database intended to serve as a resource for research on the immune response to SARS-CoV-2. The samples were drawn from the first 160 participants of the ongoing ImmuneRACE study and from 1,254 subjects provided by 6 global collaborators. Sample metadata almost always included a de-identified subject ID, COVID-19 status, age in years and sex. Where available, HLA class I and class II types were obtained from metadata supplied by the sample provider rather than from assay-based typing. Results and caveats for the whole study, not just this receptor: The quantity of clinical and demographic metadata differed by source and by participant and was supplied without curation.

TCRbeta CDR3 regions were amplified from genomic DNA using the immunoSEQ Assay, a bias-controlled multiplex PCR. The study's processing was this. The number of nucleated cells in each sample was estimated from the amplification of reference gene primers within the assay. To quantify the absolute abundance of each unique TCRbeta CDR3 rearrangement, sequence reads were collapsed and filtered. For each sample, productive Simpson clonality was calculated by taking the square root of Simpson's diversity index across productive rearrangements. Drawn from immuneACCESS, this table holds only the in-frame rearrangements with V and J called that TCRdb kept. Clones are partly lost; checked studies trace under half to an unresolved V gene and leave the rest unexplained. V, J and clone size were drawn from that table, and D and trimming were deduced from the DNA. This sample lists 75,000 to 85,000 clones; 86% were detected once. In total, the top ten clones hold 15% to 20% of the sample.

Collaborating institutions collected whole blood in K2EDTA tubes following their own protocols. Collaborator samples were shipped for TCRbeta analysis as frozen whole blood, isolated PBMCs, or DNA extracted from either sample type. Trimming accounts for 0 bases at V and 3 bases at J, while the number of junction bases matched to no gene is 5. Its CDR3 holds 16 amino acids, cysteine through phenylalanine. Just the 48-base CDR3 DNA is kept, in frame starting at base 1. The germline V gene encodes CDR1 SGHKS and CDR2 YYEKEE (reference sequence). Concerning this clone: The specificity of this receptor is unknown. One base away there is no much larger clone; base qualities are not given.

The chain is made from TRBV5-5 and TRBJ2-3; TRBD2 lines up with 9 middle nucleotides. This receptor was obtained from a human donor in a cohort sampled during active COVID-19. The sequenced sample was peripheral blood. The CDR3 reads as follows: CASSLGDLAGTDTQYF. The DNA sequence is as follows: TGTGCCAGCAGCTTGGGGGACCTAGCGGGGACAGATACGCAGTATTTT.